By sample fraction, the clone carrying this TCR beta chain is medium-sized (0.01 to 0.1%). Its target is not known. Regarding time point: sample taken at primary tumor resection. The data are from a study of spatial heterogeneity in lung cancer. Study observations and caveats: One measure, the expanded intratumoral alpha and beta TCR count, tracked tumor mutation counts. In tumor T cells, estimated coverage reached around 7% for alpha chains and more than 11% for beta chains.

V dropped 8 bases and J dropped 2 bases, with 10 bases sitting between them. This CDR3 has 12 residues. Germline CDR1 is MDHEN and CDR2 is SYDVKM. Carried by each TCR cDNA molecule was a unique molecular identifier. TCRdb used MiXCR to reprocess the 5' RACE reads, holding one entry per CDR3 protein. Of about 5,600 distinct CDR3 sequences in the sample, around 7.7% are singletons; the top ten hold around 27%. This chain links TRBV28 with TRBJ2-7; maybe TRBD2 (5 bases). This sequence originates from a female donor with early-stage non-small cell lung cancer. The source material was lung tumor tissue, sampled at surgery. The CDR3 DNA follows: TGTGCCAGCCAAGCGGAAACCTACGAGCAGTACTTC. It encodes CASQAETYEQYF.